The rows below give T cell receptor beta chains drawn from one sample of a study of T cell responses to AZD1222 COVID-19 vaccine. The protocol was immunoSEQ multiplex PCR, while the TCRdb copy is restricted to in-frame clones and leaves out a portion. The table shows 110,000 or so clones, with about 87% occurring only once. The sequencing here drew on peripheral blood, taken 28 days after the second AZD1222 dose. Every receptor here comes from an adult who received the AZD1222 COVID-19 vaccine. CDR3s include the opening cysteine and the closing phenylalanine or tryptophan. The D gene is left open where the match is weak. Clone size is shown for a subset of rows, as once, few, many or a class of expanded clone.

v_call: TRBV18; d_call: TRBD1; j_call: TRBJ2-7; clone_size: .; cdr3_aa: CASSPSRDRATYEQYF; cdr3_nt: TGTGCCAGCTCACCCTCCCGGGACAGGGCAACCTACGAGCAGTACTTC
v_call: TRBV27; d_call: .; j_call: TRBJ2-3; clone_size: .; cdr3_aa: CASSSNPDRPTDTQYF; cdr3_nt: TGTGCCAGCAGTTCCAACCCGGACAGACCCACAGATACGCAGTATTTT
v_call: TRBV4-3; d_call: TRBD1; j_call: TRBJ1-5; clone_size: .; cdr3_aa: CASSHQTFRGEYSNQPQHF; cdr3_nt: TGCGCCAGCAGCCACCAAACGTTCAGGGGGGAATATAGCAATCAGCCCCAGCATTTT
v_call: TRBV15; d_call: TRBD1; j_call: TRBJ1-1; clone_size: .; cdr3_aa: CATSRADRGLEAFF; cdr3_nt: TGTGCCACCAGCAGAGCGGACAGGGGGTTAGAAGCTTTCTTT
v_call: TRBV7-9; d_call: TRBD1; j_call: TRBJ1-4; clone_size: .; cdr3_aa: CASSRTGNEEKLFF; cdr3_nt: TGTGCCAGCAGCAGGACAGGGAATGAGGAAAAACTGTTTTTT
v_call: TRBV28; d_call: .; j_call: TRBJ1-1; clone_size: .; cdr3_aa: CASSLAGANTEAFF; cdr3_nt: TGTGCCAGCAGTTTAGCAGGGGCAAACACTGAAGCTTTCTTT
v_call: TRBV7-3; d_call: .; j_call: TRBJ2-3; clone_size: many; cdr3_aa: CASSLNGDPDTQYF; cdr3_nt: TGTGCCAGCAGCTTAAACGGCGACCCAGATACGCAGTATTTT
v_call: TRBV9; d_call: .; j_call: TRBJ1-6; clone_size: once; cdr3_aa: CASGPGQDNSPLHF; cdr3_nt: TGTGCCAGCGGTCCGGGACAAGATAATTCACCCCTCCACTTT
v_call: TRBV19; d_call: TRBD2; j_call: TRBJ2-5; clone_size: .; cdr3_aa: CASSNQRGGQETQYF; cdr3_nt: TGTGCCAGTAGTAACCAGCGGGGGGGGCAAGAGACCCAGTACTTC
v_call: TRBV6-6; d_call: TRBD1; j_call: TRBJ2-2; clone_size: .; cdr3_aa: CASSRKAGTGGAPGELFF; cdr3_nt: TGTGCCAGCAGTCGTAAAGCTGGGACAGGGGGCGCCCCCGGGGAGCTGTTTTTT
v_call: TRBV15; d_call: TRBD1; j_call: TRBJ1-6; clone_size: .; cdr3_aa: CATSRDGTGDSPLHF; cdr3_nt: TGTGCCACCAGCAGAGATGGGACAGGGGATTCACCCCTCCACTTT
v_call: TRBV4-1; d_call: TRBD1; j_call: TRBJ2-3; clone_size: .; cdr3_aa: CASSLRQGGTDTQYF; cdr3_nt: TGCGCCAGCAGCCTCCGACAGGGCGGGACAGATACGCAGTATTTT
v_call: TRBV6-4; d_call: TRBD1; j_call: TRBJ2-1; clone_size: many; cdr3_aa: CASSQKPGQGYNEQFF; cdr3_nt: TGTGCCAGCAGTCAAAAACCGGGACAGGGGTATAATGAGCAGTTCTTC
v_call: TRBV29-1; d_call: .; j_call: TRBJ1-2; clone_size: .; cdr3_aa: CSVELGRVYGYTF; cdr3_nt: TGCAGCGTTGAATTGGGCAGGGTCTATGGCTACACCTTC
v_call: TRBV7-2; d_call: .; j_call: TRBJ1-1; clone_size: few; cdr3_aa: CASSFQGPGNTEAFF; cdr3_nt: TGTGCCAGCAGCTTCCAGGGTCCGGGGAACACTGAAGCTTTCTTT
v_call: TRBV5-1; d_call: TRBD1; j_call: TRBJ1-4; clone_size: .; cdr3_aa: CASSWTTGGGREKLFF; cdr3_nt: TGCGCCAGCAGCTGGACGACAGGGGGCGGCAGGGAAAAACTGTTTTTT
v_call: TRBV9; d_call: TRBD2; j_call: TRBJ2-3; clone_size: .; cdr3_aa: CASSVAGGSSTDTQYF; cdr3_nt: TGTGCCAGCAGCGTAGCGGGGGGGTCTAGCACAGATACGCAGTATTTT
v_call: TRBV7-2; d_call: TRBD2; j_call: TRBJ2-7; clone_size: once; cdr3_aa: CASSVSGGAYEQYF; cdr3_nt: TGTGCCAGCAGCGTGAGCGGGGGGGCTTACGAGCAGTACTTC
v_call: TRBV2; d_call: .; j_call: TRBJ1-1; clone_size: .; cdr3_aa: CASTWLGADTEAFF; cdr3_nt: TGTGCCAGCACCTGGTTGGGGGCTGACACTGAAGCTTTCTTT
v_call: TRBV9; d_call: .; j_call: TRBJ1-2; clone_size: .; cdr3_aa: CASSPTLSEDYGYTF; cdr3_nt: TGTGCCAGCAGCCCGACCTTATCCGAGGACTATGGCTACACCTTC
v_call: TRBV7-6; d_call: .; j_call: TRBJ1-3; clone_size: .; cdr3_aa: CASSLEEGGNTIYF; cdr3_nt: TGTGCCAGCAGCTTAGAGGAGGGTGGAAACACCATATATTTT
v_call: TRBV4-1; d_call: TRBD1; j_call: TRBJ1-1; clone_size: once; cdr3_aa: CASSQDRWRGQMNTEAFF; cdr3_nt: TGCGCCAGCAGCCAAGATAGATGGCGGGGACAGATGAACACTGAAGCTTTCTTT
v_call: TRBV5-6; d_call: TRBD1; j_call: TRBJ1-4; clone_size: .; cdr3_aa: CASSGDRGRLQNEKLFF; cdr3_nt: TGTGCCAGCAGCGGGGACAGGGGCCGCCTTCAGAATGAAAAACTGTTTTTT
v_call: TRBV27; d_call: .; j_call: TRBJ1-1; clone_size: .; cdr3_aa: CASSLSGGVAFF; cdr3_nt: TGTGCCAGCAGTTTATCGGGGGGCGTAGCTTTCTTT
v_call: TRBV7-2; d_call: .; j_call: TRBJ1-1; clone_size: .; cdr3_aa: CASSLARFRDEAFF; cdr3_nt: TGTGCCAGCAGCTTAGCGCGTTTTCGGGACGAAGCTTTCTTT
v_call: TRBV4-3; d_call: .; j_call: TRBJ1-5; clone_size: .; cdr3_aa: CASSPDRDSNQPQHF; cdr3_nt: TGCGCCAGCAGCCCCGACAGAGATAGCAATCAGCCCCAGCATTTT
v_call: TRBV11-3; d_call: .; j_call: TRBJ2-6; clone_size: once; cdr3_aa: CASSFPGANVLTF; cdr3_nt: TGTGCCAGCAGCTTTCCTGGGGCCAACGTCCTGACTTTC
v_call: TRBV7-9; d_call: TRBD1; j_call: TRBJ1-4; clone_size: .; cdr3_aa: CASSLIDRGGSNEKLFF; cdr3_nt: TGTGCCAGCAGCTTAATCGACAGGGGCGGTTCGAATGAAAAACTGTTTTTT
v_call: TRBV6-2/TRBV6-3; d_call: .; j_call: TRBJ2-3; clone_size: .; cdr3_aa: CASSSAHSGTDTQYF; cdr3_nt: TGTGCCAGCAGTTCCGCCCACTCCGGGACAGATACGCAGTATTTT
v_call: TRBV6-4; d_call: TRBD1; j_call: TRBJ1-1; clone_size: .; cdr3_aa: CASSEGQGEHEAFF; cdr3_nt: TGTGCCAGCAGTGAGGGACAGGGGGAGCATGAAGCTTTCTTT
v_call: TRBV5-8; d_call: TRBD2; j_call: TRBJ2-3; clone_size: .; cdr3_aa: CASSLDGTSFRTDTQYF; cdr3_nt: TGTGCCAGCAGCTTGGACGGGACTAGCTTTCGCACAGATACGCAGTATTTT
v_call: TRBV12-3/TRBV12-4; d_call: TRBD1; j_call: TRBJ1-2; clone_size: .; cdr3_aa: CASSSRQGYTF; cdr3_nt: TGTGCCAGCAGTTCCCGACAGGGGTACACCTTC
v_call: TRBV7-2; d_call: .; j_call: TRBJ1-6; clone_size: .; cdr3_aa: CASSFQGSGNSPLHF; cdr3_nt: TGTGCCAGCAGCTTCCAGGGGTCCGGTAATTCACCCCTCCACTTT
v_call: TRBV4-2; d_call: .; j_call: TRBJ2-1; clone_size: .; cdr3_aa: CASSQVGLIGSSYNEQFF; cdr3_nt: TGTGCCAGCAGCCAAGTTGGTCTCATTGGCTCCTCCTACAATGAGCAGTTCTTC